What follows is one TCR beta chain and its context. Its antigen is unknown. Base qualities are not at hand, and no much larger clone is one base apart. These data belong to a study of blood T cell repertoires in COVID-19 (dated by TCRdb to between 2020 and 2021). For context, the study as a whole: Samples covering the acute and convalescent phases of COVID-19 were provided by collaborators in the United States, Italy and Spain. The samples were drawn from two sources: the first 160 participants of the ongoing ImmuneRACE study, and 950 to 1,500 subjects contributed by 6 global collaborators. A freely available public database, intended as a resource for researchers studying the immune response to SARS-CoV-2, is where the repertoires were released. Where available, HLA class I and class II types were taken from metadata supplied by the sample provider and were not determined by assay-based typing. Subjects who had been exposed to COVID-19, were actively infected with it, or had recovered from it provided the deeply sampled blood TCRbeta repertoires that made up the dataset. The material from the prospective study consisted of cDNA or gDNA derived from T cells, B-cell-depleted T cells, or PBMCs. The sample metadata nearly always contained a de-identified subject ID, COVID-19 status, age in years and sex.

TCRbeta CDR3 regions were amplified from genomic DNA by means of the immunoSEQ Assay, a bias-controlled multiplex PCR. The source study handled its data this way. The number of nucleated cells in each sample was estimated from the amplification of reference gene primers within the assay. To quantify the absolute abundance of each unique TCRbeta CDR3 rearrangement, sequence reads were collapsed and filtered. For each sample, productive Simpson clonality was calculated as the square root of Simpson's diversity index over productive rearrangements. TCRdb retrieved this table from immuneACCESS and kept in-frame rearrangements only. Not all clones are present; in checked studies, unresolved V genes account for under half, and no reason is known for the remainder. V and J calls and clone size are given by that table; D and trimming were obtained from the DNA. The sample data list roughly 500,000 clones, and approximately 90% of these were observed just once. The ten largest clones capture 1.5% to 2% of the sample.

Enrolling through a virtual design, the prospective study's participants ranged in age from roughly 18 to 100 years and lived across 24 United States geographic areas. To assign participants to cohorts, the prospective study relied on clinical history that participants themselves reported in a screening survey and a study questionnaire. Recovered participants in ImmuneRACE Cohort 3 were defined as having two consecutive negative NP/OP PCR tests, clearance from a healthcare professional, or resolution of symptoms. In the prospective study, mobile phlebotomists collected whole blood, serum and a nasopharyngeal or oropharyngeal swab from each participant. Participants in the prospective study had the option to provide additional blood draws and questionnaires over a 2-month period. Blood samples from the prospective study were shipped frozen or at room temperature prior to DNA extraction. V lost 5 bases and J lost 0 bases, and the count of bases not matched to a germline gene is 16. From its cysteine to its phenylalanine, the CDR3 spans 18 amino acids. Just CDR3 DNA is preserved here, 54 bases in frame from base 1. CDR1 and CDR2, looked up from the germline V gene (reference sequence), are LNHDA and SQIVND.

Overall study results and their limits: The quantity of clinical and demographic metadata differed by source and by participant and was supplied without curation.

The sequenced material came from PBMCs or T cells enriched from blood (not recorded which). The clonotype comes from a woman aged 40 to 50 who had recovered from COVID-19. This chain is built from TRBV19 and TRBJ2-7; 7 bases in the junction line up with TRBD2. The CDR3 sequence is CASSLKILRDYYSYEQYF. The DNA reads TGTGCCAGTAGTCTGAAGATTCTACGGGACTACTACTCCTACGAGCAGTACTTC.